This TCR beta chain was observed in a study of T cells in Graves' hyperthyroidism and ophthalmopathy. The CDR3 regions of TCR beta were amplified from RNA transcripts. Primed by the HTBI set, a first-round RT-PCR was run on the TCR CDR3. Each CDR3 protein is one row after TCRdb ran MiXCR on the multiplex PCR reads. The repertoire includes hundreds of thousands of distinct CDR3 sequences, 45% of them detected once, and 7% to 7.5% sits in the top ten. Findings and limits, study-wide: Classification by a 13 V-J model distinguished ophthalmopathy from stable hyperthyroidism. The blood repertoire included most of the expanded thyroid clonotypes above 0.001.

This clonotype has at least ten counts. Its antigen is undetermined. Germline V gives CDR1 MNHEY, CDR2 SVGAGI. The CDR3 has 16 amino acids. V shed 2 bases and J 10 bases; nucleotides not matched to a gene: 11. What was sequenced was peripheral blood or thyroid tissue (not recorded which). The chain is built from TRBV6-5 and TRBJ1-6; 7 bases are shared with TRBD1. The receptor's source is an adult man with Graves' disease, either hyperthyroidism or ophthalmopathy (not recorded which). The DNA for the CDR3 is TGTGCCAGCAGTTACGGACAGGCCGGAGCGGGATCACCCCTCCACTTT. Translating gives CASSYGQAGAGSPLHF.